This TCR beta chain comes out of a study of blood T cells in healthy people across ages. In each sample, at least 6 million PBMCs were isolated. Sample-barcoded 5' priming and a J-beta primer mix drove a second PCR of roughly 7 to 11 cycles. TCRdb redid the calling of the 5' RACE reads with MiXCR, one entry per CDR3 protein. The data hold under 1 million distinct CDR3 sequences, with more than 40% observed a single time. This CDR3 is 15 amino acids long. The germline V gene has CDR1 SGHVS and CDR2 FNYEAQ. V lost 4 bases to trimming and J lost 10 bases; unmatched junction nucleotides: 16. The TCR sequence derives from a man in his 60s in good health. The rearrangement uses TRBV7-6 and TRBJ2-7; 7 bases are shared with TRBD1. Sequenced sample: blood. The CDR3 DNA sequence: TGTGCCAGCAGCTCGGCGCCCAACAGGGGAGAGGCCCAGTACTTC. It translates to CASSSAPNRGEAQYF.